This T cell receptor beta chain comes out of a study of T cell repertoires in cytomegalovirus infection. TCRdb independently ran MiXCR on the reads; one entry per CDR3 protein. The sample gives 230,000 or so distinct CDR3 sequences, about 18% of which show up once; approximately 44% is in the top ten. The CDR3 is made up of 15 amino acids. J gave up 2 bases and V 6 bases, and 7 bases lay outside the gene matches. Germline CDR1 SNHLY, CDR2 FYNNEI. Regarding the study as a whole: Cumulative public TCR beta family frequency identified carriers of CMV plus the relevant HLA.

Regarding this clonotype: Its specificity is not known.

The material sequenced was CD8+ T cells from PBMCs. This receptor was taken from a human donor in good health (CMV status not recorded). Some clones in this sample may be carry-over from other donors' samples. The chain combines TRBV2 with TRBJ2-1, with 7 bases identical to TRBD2. DNA of the CDR3: TGTGCCAGCAGACCGGGGGGTGCTACCTACAATGAGCAGTTCTTC. This codes for CASRPGGATYNEQFF.